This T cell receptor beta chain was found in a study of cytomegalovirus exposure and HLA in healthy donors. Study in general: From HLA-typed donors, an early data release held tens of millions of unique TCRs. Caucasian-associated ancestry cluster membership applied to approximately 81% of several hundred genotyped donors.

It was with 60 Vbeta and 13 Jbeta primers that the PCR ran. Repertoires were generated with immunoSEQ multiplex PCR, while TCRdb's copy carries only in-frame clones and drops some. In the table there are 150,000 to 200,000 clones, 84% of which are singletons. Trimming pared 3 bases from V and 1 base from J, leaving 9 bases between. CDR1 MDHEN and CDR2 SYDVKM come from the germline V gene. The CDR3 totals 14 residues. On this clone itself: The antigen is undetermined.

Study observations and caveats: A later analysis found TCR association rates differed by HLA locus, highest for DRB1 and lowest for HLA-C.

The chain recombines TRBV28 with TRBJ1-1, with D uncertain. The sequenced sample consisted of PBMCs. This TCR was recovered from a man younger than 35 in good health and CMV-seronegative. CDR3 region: CASSFFRGNTEAFF. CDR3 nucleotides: TGTGCCAGCAGTTTCTTTCGGGGGAACACTGAAGCTTTCTTT. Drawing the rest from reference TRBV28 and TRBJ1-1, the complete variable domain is DVKVTQSSRYLVKRTGEKVFLECVQDMDHENMFWYRQDPGLGLRLIYFSYDVKMKEKGDIPEGYSVSREKKERFSLILESASTNQTSMYLCASSFFRGNTEAFFGQGTRLTVV.